This T cell receptor beta chain was found in a study of blood T cell repertoires in COVID-19. About the study: The United States, Italy and Spain were the sources of the acute and convalescent COVID-19 samples. The analysed material was cDNA or gDNA that came from T cells, B-cell-depleted T cells, or PBMCs.

Under the authors' procedure: Scientists estimated how many nucleated cells there were by amplifying reference gene primers. Method: immunoSEQ multiplex PCR; TCRdb's copy keeps in-frame clones and lacks some. The DNA gave D and trimming, while V, J and clone size come from that table. This repertoire shows 200,000 to 250,000 clones, approximately 80% found once; its top ten account for about 9.8%. Recruitment covered about two dozen US areas and drew participants whose ages spanned roughly 18 to 90 years. CDR1 is SEHNR and CDR2 is FQNEAQ in the germline V gene (reference sequence). This CDR3 contains 13 residues. Deletions cut 1 base from V and 6 bases from J, with 9 bases between.

The gene calls are TRBV7-9 and TRBJ1-2; tentatively, D is TRBD1 (5 bases). The origin of this receptor is a woman aged 45 to 65 with acute COVID-19. What was sequenced was PBMCs or T cells enriched from blood (not recorded which). The CDR3, as DNA: TGTGCCAGCAGCTTAGGAGAAGGGGATGGCTACACCTTC. Protein product: CASSLGEGDGYTF.